This is a list of T cell receptor beta chains from one sample in a study of CD8 T cell repertoires and HIV-1 epitope variants. Here immunoSEQ multiplex PCR was the method, and the copy in TCRdb shows in-frame clones only, minus some. Among around 4,000 clones listed, about 63% were seen once. No antigen has been identified for these receptors. The sequenced material came from cultured CD8+ T cells derived from PBMCs. The receptors originated from a male donor with HIV. CDR3s include the opening cysteine and the closing phenylalanine or tryptophan. The D gene is left open where the match is weak. Rows may omit the clone size; those that give it use once, few, many or a size class.

J	V	size	D	length	DNA	CDR3
TRBJ2-7	TRBV13	-	-	13	TGTGCCAGCAGCTTGGACGGACCCTACGAGCAGTACTTC	CASSLDGPYEQYF
TRBJ2-5	TRBV30	-	-	15	TGTGCCTGGAGTACAACACCCGGGATACAAGAGACCCAGTACTTC	CAWSTTPGIQETQYF
TRBJ2-1	TRBV10-3	-	-	12	TGTGCCATCAGTGAGGGCTACAATGAGCAGTTCTTC	CAISEGYNEQFF
TRBJ2-7	TRBV4-3	-	-	15	TGCGCCAGCAGCCAAGATTGGCGGGGTTTATACGAGCAGTACTTC	CASSQDWRGLYEQYF
TRBJ1-1	TRBV28	few	-	12	TGTGCCAGCAGTGAACCGAATCACCGGGTTTTCTTT	CASSEPNHRVFF
TRBJ2-1	TRBV30	-	TRBD2	14	TGTGCCTGGAGGGAACCGGGACTAGCTCATGAGCAGTTCTTC	CAWREPGLAHEQFF
TRBJ2-4	TRBV6-5	-	-	14	TGTGCCAGCAGCCCCGTAAGGACCAAAAACATTCAGTACTTC	CASSPVRTKNIQYF
TRBJ2-3	TRBV29-1	few	-	16	TGCAGCGTTGAAGATCTTCGGCGGGAACTGCCAGATACGCAGTATTTT	CSVEDLRRELPDTQYF
TRBJ1-5	TRBV7-9	-	-	12	TGTGCCAGCAGCTTAGGGAATCAGCCCCAGCATTTT	CASSLGNQPQHF
TRBJ2-7	TRBV27	-	TRBD1	15	TGTGCCAGCAGTTACCAGACAGGGGGCGGGTACGAGCAGTACTTC	CASSYQTGGGYEQYF
TRBJ1-2	TRBV7-2	-	-	14	TGTGCCAGCAGCGGGGGGAGGGCAGGTTATGGCTACACCTTC	CASSGGRAGYGYTF
TRBJ1-2	TRBV5-6	once	-	12	TGTGCCAGCAGCCAAGACAGCTATGGCTACACCTTC	CASSQDSYGYTF
TRBJ1-2	TRBV15	-	TRBD1	16	TGTGCCACCAGCAGAGATTCGGGACAGGGCCCAGGGGGCTACACCTTC	CATSRDSGQGPGGYTF
TRBJ2-1	TRBV6-5	-	-	16	TGTGCCAGCAGTTACTCAGGCACCCAAGGGGTCGATGAGCAGTTCTTC	CASSYSGTQGVDEQFF
TRBJ1-1	TRBV5-4	-	-	14	TGTGCCAGCAGCTTCGCCGGGGGGAACACTGAAGCTTTCTTT	CASSFAGGNTEAFF
TRBJ2-7	TRBV5-6	-	-	16	TGTGCCAGCAGCCACACAGTGGGGCAGTTAACCTACGAGCAGTACTTC	CASSHTVGQLTYEQYF
TRBJ1-2	TRBV28	-	-	16	TGTGCCAGCAGTTTCCCACGGACAGACACTAACTATGGCTACACCTTC	CASSFPRTDTNYGYTF
TRBJ2-1	TRBV7-9	-	-	10	TGTGCCAGCAGCCACAATGAGCAGTTCTTC	CASSHNEQFF
TRBJ1-2	TRBV13	once	-	14	TGTGCCAGCAGCTTCGCGGACAGCTTCTATGGCTACACCTTC	CASSFADSFYGYTF
TRBJ1-2	TRBV6-5	few	-	12	TGTGCCAGCAGTTACGGGGGGCATGGCTACACCTTC	CASSYGGHGYTF
TRBJ2-7	TRBV4-2	-	TRBD1	18	TGTGCCAGCAGCCAAGTTTTTCAATCGGGGACAGGCTCCTACGAGCAGTACTTC	CASSQVFQSGTGSYEQYF
TRBJ2-7	TRBV6-1	-	TRBD2	16	TGTGCCAGCAGTGAATTTACCGGGACTAGCGGGAGGGAGCAGTACTTC	CASSEFTGTSGREQYF
TRBJ2-1	TRBV4-3	-	-	15	TGCGCCAGCAGCCAAGATCTCGACGGGGTCAATGAGCAGTTCTTC	CASSQDLDGVNEQFF
TRBJ2-1	TRBV5-8	-	TRBD2	14	TGTGCCAGCAGCTTGGATAGCGGGTTGGATGAGCAGTTCTTC	CASSLDSGLDEQFF
TRBJ1-1	TRBV28	-	-	15	TGTGCCAGCAGTTTTTTCGCTCAGGGATTCACTGAAGCTTTCTTT	CASSFFAQGFTEAFF
TRBJ2-7	TRBV28	few	TRBD2	15	TGTGCCAGCAGCTCTTGGAGGGAGGGTCTGGACGAGCAGTACTTC	CASSSWREGLDEQYF
TRBJ2-3	TRBV7-6	-	TRBD2	14	TGTGCCAGCAGCTTAGCGGGAGGGACAGATACGCAGTATTTT	CASSLAGGTDTQYF
TRBJ1-2	TRBV4-2	few	-	17	TGTGCCAGCAGCCAAGAGGCAGGCATGACCCCAAACTATGGCTACACCTTC	CASSQEAGMTPNYGYTF
TRBJ2-7	TRBV19	-	-	15	TGTGCCAGTAGTATGGGCGGGGAGTATGGCCACGAGCAGTACTTC	CASSMGGEYGHEQYF
TRBJ2-7	TRBV6-6	-	-	15	TGTGCCAGCAGTTACCAGCTCAGGGGAAATAACGAGCAGTACTTC	CASSYQLRGNNEQYF
TRBJ2-6	TRBV28	-	-	14	TGTGCCAGCAGGGGACCCTCTGGGGCCAACGTCCTGACTTTC	CASRGPSGANVLTF
TRBJ2-1	TRBV27	-	TRBD2	17	TGTGCCAGCAGTTTAACCGCTAGCGGGAGTCTTTACAATGAGCAGTTCTTC	CASSLTASGSLYNEQFF
TRBJ1-1	TRBV9	-	-	14	TGTGCCAGCAGCGTAAGGGGGGACGACACTGAAGCTTTCTTT	CASSVRGDDTEAFF
TRBJ1-4	TRBV27	-	-	16	TGTGCCAGCAGTCTCACCGGACAGATTACTAATGAAAAACTGTTTTTT	CASSLTGQITNEKLFF
TRBJ2-1	TRBV10-3	-	-	13	TGTGCCATCAGTGTTCCTAGAAACAATGAGCAGTTCTTC	CAISVPRNNEQFF
TRBJ2-2	TRBV27	medium-sized	TRBD2	15	TGTGCCAGGAAGCTAGCGGGGAGGAACACCGGGGAGCTGTTTTTT	CARKLAGRNTGELFF
TRBJ2-2	TRBV9	few	-	14	TGTGCCAGCAGCTCAGGGGGGGACACCGGGGAGCTGTTTTTT	CASSSGGDTGELFF
TRBJ2-7	TRBV7-8	few	TRBD2	15	TGTGCCAGCAGCGGCTGGGCGGGAGAAAGCTACGAGCAGTACTTC	CASSGWAGESYEQYF
TRBJ2-7	TRBV29-1	-	-	13	TGCAGCGTTGAAGAGGCGGGCCACTACGAGCAGTACTTC	CSVEEAGHYEQYF
TRBJ2-5	TRBV5-6	-	-	13	TGTGCCAGCAGCATTGGGAGGTGGGAGACCCAGTACTTC	CASSIGRWETQYF
TRBJ2-3	TRBV6-1	-	TRBD1	15	TGTGCCAGCAGTGGGACAGGGGGACACACAGATACGCAGTATTTT	CASSGTGGHTDTQYF
TRBJ1-2	TRBV5-6	once	-	14	TGTGCCAGCAGCTTTCAGGGTACCGTGCGTGGCTACACCTTC	CASSFQGTVRGYTF
TRBJ1-2	TRBV7-9	-	-	13	TGTGCCAGCAGCCCACCTGTAAGCTATGGCTACACCTTC	CASSPPVSYGYTF
TRBJ2-7	TRBV4-3	-	-	15	TGCGCCAGCAGCCAGGAAAGGACTTACTCCTACGAGCAGTACTTC	CASSQERTYSYEQYF
TRBJ1-2	TRBV10-2	once	-	13	TGCGCCAGCAGTGATGGGGGGGGCTATGGCTACACCTTC	CASSDGGGYGYTF
TRBJ2-7	TRBV13	few	-	14	TGTGCCAGCAGCTTAGGGGGGGATACTTACGAGCAGTACTTC	CASSLGGDTYEQYF
TRBJ1-1	TRBV5-1	-	TRBD1	15	TGCGCCAGCAGCTTGGCCTCAGGGGGCGAAACTGAAGCTTTCTTT	CASSLASGGETEAFF
TRBJ2-1	TRBV27	-	-	14	TGTGCCAGCACCCCCGTCAGGGACTACAATGAGCAGTTCTTC	CASTPVRDYNEQFF
TRBJ2-7	TRBV14	-	-	12	TGTGCCAGCAGCCAAGCAAATTACGAGCAGTACTTC	CASSQANYEQYF
TRBJ1-2	TRBV12-2	-	-	12	TGTGCAACCCGGCGGCAGGGTAGGGGCTACACCTTC	CATRRQGRGYTF
TRBJ2-5	TRBV18	few	TRBD1	14	TGTGCCAGCTCACTACAGGGGGCCCTGGAGACCCAGTACTTC	CASSLQGALETQYF
TRBJ1-4	TRBV16	once	TRBD1	15	TGTGCCAGCAGCCCCTGGGACAGCGGGAATGAAAAACTGTTTTTT	CASSPWDSGNEKLFF
TRBJ2-1	TRBV7-9	few	-	14	TGTGCCAGCAGGCCCAATAGTGGGTACAATGAGCAGTTCTTC	CASRPNSGYNEQFF
TRBJ2-1	TRBV6-1	few	-	14	TGTGCCAGCAGTGAAGCGCCAGGGGACAATGAGCAGTTCTTC	CASSEAPGDNEQFF
TRBJ1-1	TRBV9	few	-	14	TGTGCCAGCAGCGTTGCCCCCCAGGAAACTGAAGCTTTCTTT	CASSVAPQETEAFF
TRBJ2-5	TRBV6-5	-	-	13	TGTGCCAGCAGTCTACAGGGTTCAGAGACCCAGTACTTC	CASSLQGSETQYF
TRBJ1-6	TRBV30	-	-	18	TGTGCCTGGAGCCGGGGGGCGCAGGGAAGCTCCTATAATTCACCCCTCCACTTT	CAWSRGAQGSSYNSPLHF